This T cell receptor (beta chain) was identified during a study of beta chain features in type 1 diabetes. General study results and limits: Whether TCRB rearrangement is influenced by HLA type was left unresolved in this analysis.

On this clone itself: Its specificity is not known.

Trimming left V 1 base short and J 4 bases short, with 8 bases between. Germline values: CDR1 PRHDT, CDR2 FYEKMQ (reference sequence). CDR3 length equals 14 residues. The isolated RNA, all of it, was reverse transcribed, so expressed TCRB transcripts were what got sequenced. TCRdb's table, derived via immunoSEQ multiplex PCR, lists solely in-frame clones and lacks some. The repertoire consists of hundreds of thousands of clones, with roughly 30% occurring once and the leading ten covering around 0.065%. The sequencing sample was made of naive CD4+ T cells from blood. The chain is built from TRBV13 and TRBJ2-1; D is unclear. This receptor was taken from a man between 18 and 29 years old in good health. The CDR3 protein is CASSLVALYNEQFF. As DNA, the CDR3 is TGTGCCAGCAGCTTAGTGGCCCTATACAATGAGCAGTTCTTC.